This record concerns one TCR beta chain sequence. Its antigen is undetermined. The sample is drawn from a study of T cells after yellow fever vaccination. The study, taken as a whole, reports: The booster saw the reappearance of most primary-vaccination clones (about 95% CD4, less than 90% CD8).

Each CDR3 protein gets one entry after TCRdb re-called the 5' RACE reads with MiXCR. The table shows roughly 320,000 distinct CDR3 sequences, with around 11% occurring only once. Germline CDR1 and CDR2: MNHEY and SVGEGT. Trimming took off 6 bases at V and 2 bases at J, with 17 bases between the two ends. There are 17 residues in the CDR3. The source is a man between 18 and 35 years old who received the YFV17D yellow fever vaccine. The material was CD4+ T cells sorted from PBMCs, obtained 45 days after the yellow fever booster vaccination. The V gene is TRBV6-2 or TRBV6-3, the J gene TRBJ2-6; D might be TRBD1 (6 bases). The CDR3 coding sequence is TGTGCCAGCAGCCCTAGACCAGGGGAAACTGGGGCCAACGTCCTGACTTTC. This gives the protein CASSPRPGETGANVLTF.